The text below deals with one T cell receptor (beta chain). Its matching antigen is unknown. This sample is part of a study of T cells in tuberculosis. Study findings and constraints: Active tuberculosis patients had shorter CDR3-alpha; the beta difference was nonsignificant.

Method: immunoSEQ multiplex PCR; TCRdb's copy keeps in-frame clones and lacks some. The repertoire holds about 40,000 clones, with 85% to 95% as singletons. V lost 6 bases and J 1 base, leaving 13 bases between the germline ends. The CDR3 length is 14 residues. The germline CDR1 and CDR2 sequences are SGHRS and YFSETQ. The specimen was PBMCs. This receptor was identified in a donor aged 10-29 years with latent tuberculosis or without tuberculosis infection. Some clones in this sample may be carry-over from other donors' samples. The chain employs TRBV5-1 and TRBJ1-1, with D possibly matching TRBD1 (6 bases). The DNA of the CDR3 is TGCGCCAGCACACAACCGGGACAGAACACTGAAGCTTTCTTT. Protein: CASTQPGQNTEAFF.